The rows below give T cell receptor beta chains drawn from one sample of a study of T-cell memory formation after mild COVID-19. TCRdb recomputed calls from the 5' RACE reads with MiXCR, one row per CDR3 protein. The table shows a few hundred thousand distinct CDR3 sequences, with about 20% occurring only once. The source material was PBMCs or a T cell subset sorted from them (not recorded which). Source of these receptors: an adult woman who had mild COVID-19 (a few samples of this study predate the infection). Cell type and time point are not known. The CDR3 runs from the conserved cysteine through the conserved F or W. D genes are given only for firm matches. Clone size, where shown, is once, few, many, or a class for clones that have expanded.

>TRBV15|.|TRBJ2-5|.
CATSRDRVRETQYF
TGTGCCACCAGCAGAGACAGGGTACGGGAGACCCAGTACTTC
>TRBV7-9|.|TRBJ2-2|few
CASSPGSAGELFF
TGTGCCAGCAGCCCCGGGTCGGCCGGGGAGCTGTTTTTT
>TRBV9|.|TRBJ2-2|few
CASSVTSAYTGELFF
TGTGCCAGCAGCGTAACTAGTGCGTACACCGGGGAGCTGTTTTTT
>TRBV6-5|.|TRBJ1-2|few
CASSYSPGPTNYGYTF
TGTGCCAGCAGTTACTCCCCCGGGCCGACTAACTATGGCTACACCTTC
>TRBV12-3/TRBV12-4|TRBD1|TRBJ1-6|few
CASTSDRGNSPLHF
TGTGCCAGCACCTCGGACAGGGGAAATTCACCCCTCCACTTT
>TRBV7-9|TRBD1|TRBJ2-5|few
CASSLDRPSGAQYF
TGTGCCAGCAGCTTGGACAGGCCCTCAGGGGCCCAGTACTTC
>TRBV2|.|TRBJ2-3|.
CASSDQIGADTQYF
TGTGCCAGCAGCGACCAAATCGGGGCAGATACGCAGTATTTT
>TRBV25-1|.|TRBJ1-1|.
CASSELGVNTEAFF
TGTGCCAGCAGTGAATTAGGAGTAAACACTGAAGCTTTCTTT
>TRBV28|.|TRBJ1-4|few
CASSSPDRRTNEKLFF
TGTGCCAGCAGTTCCCCTGACAGGCGAACTAATGAAAAACTGTTTTTT
>TRBV6-5|.|TRBJ1-4|.
CASSSRDFNDEKLFF
TGTGCCAGCAGTTCCCGGGATTTTAATGATGAAAAACTGTTTTTT
>TRBV3-1|.|TRBJ1-3|few
CASSQTRGAGNTIYF
TGTGCCAGCAGCCAGACCAGGGGAGCTGGAAACACCATATATTTT
>TRBV7-3|TRBD2|TRBJ2-4|few
CASSLAPGGGAQNIQYF
TGTGCCAGCAGCTTAGCGCCCGGCGGGGGGGCCCAAAACATTCAGTACTTC
>TRBV29-1|.|TRBJ1-2|many
CSAPDSLVNYGYTF
TGCAGCGCCCCCGACAGCCTAGTAAACTATGGCTACACCTTC
>TRBV6-1|.|TRBJ2-1|.
CASSEVDRVYYNEQFF
TGTGCCAGCAGTGAGGTGGATAGGGTTTATTACAATGAGCAGTTCTTC
>TRBV18|TRBD1|TRBJ1-5|few
CASSPQGASNQPQHF
TGTGCCAGCTCACCACAGGGGGCAAGCAATCAGCCCCAGCATTTT
>TRBV29-1|TRBD1|TRBJ2-7|few
CSVNDRGPPYEQYF
TGCAGCGTCAACGACAGGGGGCCGCCCTACGAGCAGTACTTC
>TRBV20-1|.|TRBJ2-7|.
CSARGGAGGTEQYF
TGCAGTGCTAGAGGAGGCGCAGGTGGCACCGAGCAGTACTTC
>TRBV6-1|TRBD2|TRBJ2-1|once
CASSEAGLAGAMWQFF
TGTGCCAGCAGTGAAGCGGGACTAGCGGGAGCGATGTGGCAGTTCTTC
>TRBV7-2|TRBD1|TRBJ1-2|.
CASSLGTGDYGYTF
TGTGCCAGCAGCCTCGGGACAGGGGACTATGGCTACACCTTC
>TRBV24-1|.|TRBJ1-1|.
CATRGGGYTEAFF
TGTGCCACCAGAGGGGGGGGGTACACTGAAGCTTTCTTT
>TRBV7-9|.|TRBJ1-1|.
CASSRTGTEAFF
TGTGCCAGCAGCCGCACGGGCACTGAAGCTTTCTTT
>TRBV12-3/TRBV12-4|.|TRBJ2-5|.
CDSSPSIVQETQYF
TGTGACAGCAGCCCGTCTATAGTTCAGGAGACCCAGTACTTC
>TRBV6-2/TRBV6-3|.|TRBJ1-1|.
CASSDMNTEAFF
TGTGCCAGCAGTGATATGAACACTGAAGCTTTCTTT
>TRBV5-1|.|TRBJ1-2|.
CASSPGAGPGYTF
TGCGCCAGCTCCCCCGGCGCGGGACCGGGCTACACCTTC
>TRBV20-1|.|TRBJ1-2|few
CSAPTAWDYGYTF
TGCAGTGCTCCTACTGCCTGGGACTATGGCTACACCTTC
>TRBV7-8|.|TRBJ2-1|.
CASSLEAAVSQFF
TGTGCCAGCAGCTTAGAGGCCGCGGTTTCACAGTTCTTC
>TRBV7-3|.|TRBJ2-3|many
CASSSSRLDTQYF
TGTGCCAGCAGCTCGAGCAGGTTGGATACGCAGTATTTT
>TRBV30|TRBD1|TRBJ1-5|.
CAWSVLTGDQPQHF
TGTGCCTGGAGTGTACTGACAGGGGATCAGCCCCAGCATTTT
>TRBV25-1|.|TRBJ2-3|few
CASSELLQGSDTQYF
TGTGCCAGCAGTGAACTATTACAGGGATCCGATACGCAGTATTTT
>TRBV20-1|.|TRBJ1-2|few
CSARDREGRNYGYTF
TGCAGTGCTAGAGATCGAGAGGGCAGGAATTATGGCTACACCTTC
>TRBV2|.|TRBJ2-3|.
CASSALARLVTDTQYF
TGTGCCAGCAGTGCCCTAGCCCGACTTGTCACAGATACGCAGTATTTT
>TRBV20-1|TRBD2|TRBJ2-3|many
CSARDQLAANPHYTDTQYF
TGCAGTGCTAGAGATCAGCTAGCGGCCAACCCACATTACACAGATACGCAGTATTTT
>TRBV20-1|.|TRBJ2-3|.
CSAIEDTQYF
TGCAGTGCTATAGAAGATACGCAGTATTTT
>TRBV5-1|.|TRBJ2-1|few
CASSSRAQMAYNEQFF
TGCGCCAGCAGCTCCAGAGCCCAGATGGCCTACAATGAGCAGTTCTTC
>TRBV5-1|.|TRBJ2-7|.
CASSSEGIEYF
TGCGCCAGCAGCTCGGAGGGAATCGAGTACTTC
>TRBV7-2|.|TRBJ2-7|few
CASSLFKSSYEQYF
TGTGCCAGCAGCTTATTCAAGAGCTCCTACGAGCAGTACTTC
>TRBV7-3|.|TRBJ1-1|.
CASSRGINTEAFF
TGTGCCAGCAGCCGGGGTATCAACACTGAAGCTTTCTTT
>TRBV20-1|.|TRBJ1-1|few
CSARDSGAPSTEAFF
TGCAGTGCTAGAGATTCAGGGGCGCCGAGCACTGAAGCTTTCTTT
>TRBV4-2|TRBD2|TRBJ2-6|few
CASSQEGSGGFSGANVLTF
TGTGCCAGCAGCCAAGAAGGAAGCGGGGGGTTCTCTGGGGCCAACGTCCTGACTTTC
>TRBV5-5|TRBD2|TRBJ2-1|.
CASSLSGSRNEQFF
TGTGCCAGCAGCTTGAGCGGGAGCAGGAATGAGCAGTTCTTC
>TRBV4-1|TRBD2|TRBJ2-5|.
CASSQLAGSKETQYF
TGCGCCAGCAGCCAACTAGCGGGGAGCAAGGAGACCCAGTACTTC
>TRBV20-1|TRBD2|TRBJ2-3|.
CSARDRGGGDSDTQYF
TGCAGTGCTAGAGATAGAGGCGGGGGAGACTCAGATACGCAGTATTTT
>TRBV29-1|.|TRBJ2-5|.
CSVARGIETQYF
TGCAGCGTTGCCAGGGGTATCGAGACCCAGTACTTC
>TRBV5-1|.|TRBJ2-5|many
CASSLLATQETQYF
TGCGCCAGCAGCTTGCTAGCAACCCAAGAGACCCAGTACTTC
>TRBV7-9|.|TRBJ2-4|few
CASSLRPRGIQYF
TGTGCCAGCAGCTTAAGGCCCAGAGGCATTCAGTACTTC
>TRBV7-9|.|TRBJ2-7|few
CASSLGIGRGGYEQYF
TGTGCCAGCAGCTTGGGGATTGGGCGGGGAGGCTACGAGCAGTACTTC
>TRBV5-1|.|TRBJ1-1|.
CASSLVGYTEAFF
TGCGCCAGCAGCTTGGTGGGCTACACTGAAGCTTTCTTT
>TRBV20-1|.|TRBJ1-1|few
CSATQSLNTEAFF
TGCAGTGCTACCCAGAGTTTGAACACTGAAGCTTTCTTT
>TRBV7-8|TRBD1|TRBJ1-2|.
CASSRDSLNYGYTF
TGTGCCAGCAGCCGGGACAGCCTGAACTATGGCTACACCTTC
>TRBV5-4|TRBD2|TRBJ2-1|few
CASSLARAGGSNEQFF
TGTGCCAGCAGCTTGGCACGGGCGGGAGGAAGTAATGAGCAGTTCTTC
>TRBV3-1|.|TRBJ2-1|.
CASSQHTWKQLF
TGTGCCAGCAGCCAACATACGTGGAAACAGCTCTTC
>TRBV7-3|.|TRBJ2-3|few
CASSSGQITDTQYF
TGTGCCAGCAGCTCCGGACAGATCACAGATACGCAGTATTTT
>TRBV19|.|TRBJ1-2|.
CASSARRDGPYGYTF
TGTGCCAGTAGTGCCCGTCGGGACGGACCCTATGGCTACACCTTC